A selection of T cell receptor beta chains follows, all from one sample in a study of cytomegalovirus exposure and HLA in healthy donors. Profiled with immunoSEQ multiplex PCR; TCRdb holds only in-frame clones, not every one. The repertoire consists of roughly 140,000 clones, with about four fifths occurring once and the leading ten covering about 2.2%. The sequenced sample was PBMCs. All receptors derive from a man aged 25 to 45 in good health and CMV-seronegative. The CDR3 runs from the conserved cysteine through the conserved F or W. The order of the fields is CDR3 length, clone size, J gene, V gene, D gene, CDR3 DNA, CDR3 protein. D genes are given only for firm matches. Only some rows state a clone size, as once, few, many or a class for expanded clones.

12	-	TRBJ1-2	TRBV10-2	-	TGCGCCAGCAGGCAGGGGACCTATGGCTACACCTTC	CASRQGTYGYTF
13	-	TRBJ1-5	TRBV6-1	-	TGTGCCAGCAGCCCACAAGAAAGTCAGCCCCAGCATTTT	CASSPQESQPQHF
13	-	TRBJ2-7	TRBV25-1	TRBD1	TGTGCCAGCAGTAGGACAGGGGGTCGCGAGCAGTACTTC	CASSRTGGREQYF
15	-	TRBJ2-5	TRBV5-1	TRBD2	TGCGCCAGCAGGGAGACTAGCGGGGGACAGGAGACCCAGTACTTC	CASRETSGGQETQYF
13	few	TRBJ2-7	TRBV6-5	-	TGTGCCAGCACCAACCCAGGACTCTACGAGCAGTACTTC	CASTNPGLYEQYF
17	-	TRBJ2-5	TRBV5-1	TRBD1	TGCGCCAGCACCCCGAGGACAGGGGAACCCTACCAAGAGACCCAGTACTTC	CASTPRTGEPYQETQYF
15	-	TRBJ2-1	TRBV9	TRBD2	TGTGCCAGCAGCGAGTCTAGCGGGCCCTACAATGAGCAGTTCTTC	CASSESSGPYNEQFF
15	-	TRBJ2-2	TRBV10-1	-	TGCGCCAGCATCACCCCTGACGGGAGAACCGGGGAGCTGTTTTTT	CASITPDGRTGELFF
15	-	TRBJ2-3	TRBV2	-	TGTGCCAGCAGTGGGTCGGGTCATAGCACAGATACGCAGTATTTT	CASSGSGHSTDTQYF
12	-	TRBJ2-7	TRBV25-1	TRBD1	TGTGCCAGCATGGGACAGGCCTTAGAGCAGTACTTC	CASMGQALEQYF
17	-	TRBJ2-1	TRBV7-9	TRBD2	TGTGCCAGCAGCTTCACTTCTAGCGGGGAAAAATGGAATGAGCAGTTCTTC	CASSFTSSGEKWNEQFF
14	-	TRBJ1-6	TRBV6-1	-	TGTGCCAGTACGGCGAGGTCCTATAATTCACCCCTCCACTTT	CASTARSYNSPLHF
15	-	TRBJ2-3	TRBV5-4	TRBD2	TGTGCCAGCAGCCGCCTAGCGGGGAACACAGATACGCAGTATTTT	CASSRLAGNTDTQYF
11	-	TRBJ1-1	TRBV5-1	-	TGCGCCAGCAGCTTGGACAGAGTGGCTTTCTTT	CASSLDRVAFF
13	many	TRBJ1-1	TRBV27	-	TGTGCCAGCAGTTTACAGGGAAACACTGAAGCTTTCTTT	CASSLQGNTEAFF
13	-	TRBJ2-5	TRBV5-6	-	TGTGCCAGCGGCCTGGGGGCGATGGAGACCCAGTACTTC	CASGLGAMETQYF
18	-	TRBJ2-3	TRBV9	TRBD2	TGTGCCAGCAGCGTAGTGCCAGGACTAGCGGGGGGCCTAGATACGCAGTATTTT	CASSVVPGLAGGLDTQYF
14	few	TRBJ1-4	TRBV19	TRBD1	TGTGCCAGTAGACCCTCCGGGACAGTTGAAAAACTGTTTTTT	CASRPSGTVEKLFF